This TCR beta chain is drawn from a study of T-cell reconstitution after alpha-beta-depleted transplantation in children. Study results and caveats: Several hundred expanded graft clones reportedly supplied alpha-beta T cells about two months after transplant. The authors attributed T-cell counts and diversity one year after transplant mostly to newly produced T cells.

Per germline, CDR1 SEHNR and CDR2 FQNEAQ (reference sequence). This CDR3 has 14 residues. The V gene lost 6 bases and the J gene lost 7 bases, with 15 bases spanning the gap. About this clonotype: Antigen: not known.

A library of TCRbeta sequences, prepared with unique molecular identifiers, was generated. TCRdb reanalysed the PCR reads using MiXCR and keeps one entry per CDR3 protein. The sample yields roughly 490,000 distinct CDR3 sequences, about an eighth seen once. The rearrangement uses TRBV7-9 and TRBJ2-2, with D perhaps TRBD1 (5 bases). The specimen comprised PBMCs, mostly from graft donor cells, sampled 180 days after TCRalphabeta/CD19-depleted stem cell transplant. This TCR was recovered from a female patient aged 2-9 years who had a stem cell transplant for aplastic anemia, so the T cells may come from the graft donor. This CDR3 reads CASSFQGLGGELFF. DNA of the CDR3: TGTGCCAGCAGTTTCCAGGGTTTGGGCGGGGAGCTGTTTTTT.